The T cell receptor beta chain under discussion was sequenced for a study of cytomegalovirus exposure and HLA in healthy donors. V trimming: 1 base; J trimming: 8 bases; junction bases outside the gene matches: 5. CDR3 length: 14 amino acids. The germline V gene encodes CDR1 SGHKS and CDR2 YYEKEE (reference sequence). The repertoire was sequenced with immunoSEQ multiplex PCR; TCRdb's copy has only in-frame clones and lacks some. The table includes about 140,000 clones, roughly 90% detected once. The rearrangement uses TRBV5-5 and TRBJ1-2; TRBD1 aligns across 10 bases. The receptor's source is a man between 18 and 29 years old in good health and CMV-seronegative. The sequenced sample was PBMCs. CDR3 amino acids: CASSLSGTGDGYTF. The CDR3 coding sequence is TGTGCCAGCAGCTTGTCAGGGACAGGGGACGGCTACACCTTC.